This paragraph covers one T cell receptor beta chain sequence. The antigen is not known. TCRdb passed the RACE reads through MiXCR, listing each CDR3 protein once. The data hold a few hundred thousand distinct CDR3 sequences, with 7.5% to 9% observed a single time. The V segment lost 5 bases and the J segment 5 bases; nucleotides outside the gene matches: 8. This CDR3 comprises 17 residues. Germline assignment: CDR1 MNHEY and CDR2 SMNVEV (reference sequence). These data originate in a study of human T cells and chemical hapten exposure. Study-wide background: Diphenylcyclopropenone was applied weekly to patients' scalps across the roughly 24-week study. Points from the study as a whole: Sensitization with DPC brought no change to TCRs above 1 in 1000 in frequency.

Described time point: pre-sensitization, week 0. Indicated treatment: therapeutic diphenylcyclopropenone sensitization with weekly scalp DPC. This receptor was identified in a man in his late teens or twenties with alopecia areata. Some clones in this sample may be carry-over from other donors' samples. The chain employs TRBV27 and TRBJ2-1, with 14 bases matching TRBD2. This material consisted of whole blood, taken in connection with sensitization to the hapten diphenylcyclopropenone (DPC). The CDR3 nucleotides read TGTGCCAGCAGTGTGACTAGCGGGGGGGGTGTCAACAATGAGCAGTTCTTC. This codes for CASSVTSGGGVNNEQFF.